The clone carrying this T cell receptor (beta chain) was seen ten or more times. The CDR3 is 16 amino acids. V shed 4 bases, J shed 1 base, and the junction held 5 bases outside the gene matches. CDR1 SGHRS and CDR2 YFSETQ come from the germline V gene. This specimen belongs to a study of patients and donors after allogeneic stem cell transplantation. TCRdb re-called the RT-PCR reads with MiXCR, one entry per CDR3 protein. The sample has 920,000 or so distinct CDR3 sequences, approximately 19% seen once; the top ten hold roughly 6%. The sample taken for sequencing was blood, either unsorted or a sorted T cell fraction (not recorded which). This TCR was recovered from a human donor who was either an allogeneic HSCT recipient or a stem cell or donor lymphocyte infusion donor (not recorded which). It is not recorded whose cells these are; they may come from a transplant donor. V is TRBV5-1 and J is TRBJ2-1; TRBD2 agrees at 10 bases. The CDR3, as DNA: TGCGCCAGCAGCCTAGGACTAGCGGCTTCCTACAATGAGCAGTTCTTC. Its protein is CASSLGLAASYNEQFF. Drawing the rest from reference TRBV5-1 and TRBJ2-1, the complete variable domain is KAGVTQTPRYLIKTRGQQVTLSCSPISGHRSVSWYQQTPGQGLQFLFEYFSETQRNKGNFPGRFSGRQFSNSRSEMNVSTLELGDSALYLCASSLGLAASYNEQFFGPGTRLTVL.